What follows are 4 T cell receptor beta chains derived from one specimen sequenced in a study of T cells expressing NK-cell markers. TCRdb reanalyzed the 5' RACE reads, giving one entry per CDR3 protein sequence and no DNA. Its listing shows just under 150,000 distinct CDR3 sequences. Sequenced sample: blood T cells: a sorted CD56 or NKG2C T cell subset, CD4+ or CD8+ T cells, or bulk PBMC T cells (not recorded which). The receptors were sampled from a man younger than 30 in good health.

The J gene is TRBJ1-1, the V gene TRBV7-9; TCRdb names TRBD1, which stays unverified in the absence of DNA. CDR3 size: 16 residues. CDR1 and CDR2 from the germline V gene are SEHNR and FQNEAQ (reference sequence). This CDR3 reads CASSLAGTGSITEAFF.

The J gene is TRBJ2-1, the V gene TRBV4-2; TCRdb's D gene call, TRBD2, goes unchecked for lack of DNA. Germline V gives CDR1 LGHNA, CDR2 YNFKEQ. The CDR3 is 17 residues long. CDR3 amino acids: CASSQAKSGRPHNEQFF.

The chain uses TRBV21-1 and TRBJ2-3. TRBV21-1 is termed a pseudogene. The CDR3 is made up of 14 amino acids. The CDR3 here is CASSKAKGLDTQYF.

The chain carries TRBV20-1 and TRBJ2-1; without DNA, the TCRdb call of TRBD1 cannot be checked. This CDR3 region has 17 residues. Germline loops: CDR1 DFQATT, CDR2 SNEGSKA (reference sequence). The CDR3 reads CSARDTKGRGLVDEQFF.